The present T cell receptor beta chain was sequenced within a study of cytomegalovirus exposure and HLA in healthy donors. Overall study: A later analysis reported the 120 or so validation repertoires used the same platform as the 666 first-cohort repertoires.

About this clone itself: Its specificity is not known.

An approximately 130-subject validation cohort, separate from the approximately 670-subject first cohort, supplied the donors. Regarding the study as a whole: Most TCR sequences were seen very rarely across donors, but some public TCRs occurred in many. Among TCR beta chains, those listed as cytomegalovirus-associated numbered under 200.

Generated by immunoSEQ multiplex PCR, the TCRdb table keeps only in-frame clones and is missing some. The sample yields about 120,000 clones, roughly 86% seen once. The specimen was PBMCs. The sequence was obtained from a young man in good health and CMV-seronegative.

The CDR3 DNA sequence: TGTGCCAGCAGTGCCCGAGGACAGGGTAACTATGGCTACACCTTC. Its translation is CASSARGQGNYGYTF. The V gene is TRBV25-1, the J gene TRBJ1-2, with TRBD1 matching over 8 bases. V gave up 4 bases and J gave up 1 base; unmatched junction bases: 5. Germline V gene sequence: CDR1 MGHDK, CDR2 SYGVNS. The CDR3 totals 15 residues.